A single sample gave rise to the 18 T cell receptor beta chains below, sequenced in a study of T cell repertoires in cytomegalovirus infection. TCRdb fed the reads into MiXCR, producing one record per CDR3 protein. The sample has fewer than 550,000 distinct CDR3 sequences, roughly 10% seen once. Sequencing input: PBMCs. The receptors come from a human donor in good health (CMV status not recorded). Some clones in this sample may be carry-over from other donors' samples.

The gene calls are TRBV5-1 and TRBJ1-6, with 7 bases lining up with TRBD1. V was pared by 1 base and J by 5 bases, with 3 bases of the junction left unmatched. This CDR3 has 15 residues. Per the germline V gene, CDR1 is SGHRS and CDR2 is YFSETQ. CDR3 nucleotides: TGCGCCAGCAGCTTGTCCGGGACAGATAATTCACCCCTCCACTTT. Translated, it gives CASSLSGTDNSPLHF.

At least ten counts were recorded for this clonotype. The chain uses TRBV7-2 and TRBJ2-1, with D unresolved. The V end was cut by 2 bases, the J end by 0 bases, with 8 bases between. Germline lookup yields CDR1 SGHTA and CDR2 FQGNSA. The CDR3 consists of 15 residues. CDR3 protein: CASSLTGSSYNEQFF. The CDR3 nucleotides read TGTGCCAGCAGCTTAACGGGTAGCTCCTACAATGAGCAGTTCTTC. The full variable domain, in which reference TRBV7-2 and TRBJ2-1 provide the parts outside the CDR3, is GAGVSQSPSNKVTEKGKDVELRCDPISGHTALYWYRQSLGQGLEFLIYFQGNSAPDKSGLPSDRFSAERTGGSVSTLTIQRTQQEDSAVYLCASSLTGSSYNEQFFGPGTRLTVL.

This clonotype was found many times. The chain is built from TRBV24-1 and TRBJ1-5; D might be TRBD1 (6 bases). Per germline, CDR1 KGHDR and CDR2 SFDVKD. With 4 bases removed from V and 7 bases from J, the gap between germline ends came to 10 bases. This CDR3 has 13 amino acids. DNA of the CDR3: TGTGCCACCAGTGACTCGGGGGCCCAGCCCCAGCATTTT. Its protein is CATSDSGAQPQHF.

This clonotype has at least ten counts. The CDR3 here is CASSSDGTGGSEQYF. The DNA of the CDR3 is TGCGCCAGCAGCTCCGACGGGACAGGAGGCAGTGAGCAGTACTTC. This rearrangement joins TRBV5-1 to TRBJ2-7; TRBD1 matches at 8 bases. This CDR3 has 15 amino acids. V was pared by 3 bases and J by 7 bases, with 12 bases of the junction left unmatched. Germline V gives CDR1 SGHRS, CDR2 YFSETQ.

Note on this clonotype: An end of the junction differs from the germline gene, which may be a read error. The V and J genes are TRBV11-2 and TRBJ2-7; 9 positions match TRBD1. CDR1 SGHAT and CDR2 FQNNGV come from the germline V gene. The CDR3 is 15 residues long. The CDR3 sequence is CASSLGGQGSYEQNF. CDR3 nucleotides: TGTGCCAGCAGCTTGGGGGGACAGGGATCCTACGAGCAGAACTTC.

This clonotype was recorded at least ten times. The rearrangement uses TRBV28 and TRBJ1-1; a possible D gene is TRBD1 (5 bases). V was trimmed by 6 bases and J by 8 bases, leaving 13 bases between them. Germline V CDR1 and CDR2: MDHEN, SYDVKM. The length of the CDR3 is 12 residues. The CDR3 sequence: CASSSQGREAFF. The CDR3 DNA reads TGTGCCAGCAGCTCCCAGGGAAGGGAAGCTTTCTTT. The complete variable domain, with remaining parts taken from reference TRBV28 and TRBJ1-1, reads DVKVTQSSRYLVKRTGEKVFLECVQDMDHENMFWYRQDPGLGLRLIYFSYDVKMKEKGDIPEGYSVSREKKERFSLILESASTNQTSMYLCASSSQGREAFFGQGTRLTVV.

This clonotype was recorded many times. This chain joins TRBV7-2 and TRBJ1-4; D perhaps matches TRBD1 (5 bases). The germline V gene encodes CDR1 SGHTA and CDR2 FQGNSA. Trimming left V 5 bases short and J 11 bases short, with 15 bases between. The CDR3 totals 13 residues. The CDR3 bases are TGTGCCAGCAGCCTTTCAACGGGGCAGAAACTGTTTTTT. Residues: CASSLSTGQKLFF.

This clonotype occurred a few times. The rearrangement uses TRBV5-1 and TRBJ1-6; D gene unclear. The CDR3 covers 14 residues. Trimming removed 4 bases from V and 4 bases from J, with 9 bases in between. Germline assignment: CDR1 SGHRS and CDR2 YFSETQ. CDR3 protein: CASSVDGYNSPLHF. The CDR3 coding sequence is TGCGCCAGCAGCGTGGACGGGTATAATTCACCCCTCCACTTT.

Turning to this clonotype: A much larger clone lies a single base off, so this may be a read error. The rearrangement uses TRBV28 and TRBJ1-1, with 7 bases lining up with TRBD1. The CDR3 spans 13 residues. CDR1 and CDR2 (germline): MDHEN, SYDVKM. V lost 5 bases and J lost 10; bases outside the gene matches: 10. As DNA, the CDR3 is TGTGCCAGCAGTACTGACAGGGCCAAGGTAGCTTTCTTT. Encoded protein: CASSTDRAKVAFF.

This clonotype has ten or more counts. CDR3 loop: CAISEGQGIYDTF. The CDR3 region has the DNA TGTGCCATCAGTGAGGGGCAGGGAATTTATGACACCTTC. The chain has TRBV10-3 and TRBJ1-2, with D possibly TRBD1 on 5 matching bases. The CDR3 has 13 residues. Trimming cost V 2 bases and J 12 bases, with 16 bases left between them. Germline V gene data show CDR1 as ENHRY and CDR2 as SYGVKD.

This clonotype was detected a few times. CDR3 nucleotides: TGTGCCATCAGTGAGTCCCAGACGGAAGAGACCCAGTACTTC. This gives the protein CAISESQTEETQYF. The chain joins TRBV10-3 to TRBJ2-5; D is unclear. CDR1 is ENHRY and CDR2 is SYGVKD in the germline V gene. This CDR3 spans 14 amino acids. V lost 0 bases, J lost 3 bases, and 8 bases lay in between.

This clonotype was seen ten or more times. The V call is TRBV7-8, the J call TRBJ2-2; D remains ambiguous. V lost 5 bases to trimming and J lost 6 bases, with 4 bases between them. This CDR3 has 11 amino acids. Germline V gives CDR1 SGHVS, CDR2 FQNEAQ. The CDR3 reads CASSPAGELFF. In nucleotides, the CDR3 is TGTGCCAGCAGCCCAGCCGGGGAGCTGTTTTTT.

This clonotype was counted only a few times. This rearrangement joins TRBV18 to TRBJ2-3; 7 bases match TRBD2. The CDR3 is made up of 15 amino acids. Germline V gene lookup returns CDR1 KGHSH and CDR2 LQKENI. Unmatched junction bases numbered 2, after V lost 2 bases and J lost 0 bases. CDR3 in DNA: TGTGCCAGCTCACCAGAGCGGGGAAGCACAGATACGCAGTATTTT. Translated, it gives CASSPERGSTDTQYF.

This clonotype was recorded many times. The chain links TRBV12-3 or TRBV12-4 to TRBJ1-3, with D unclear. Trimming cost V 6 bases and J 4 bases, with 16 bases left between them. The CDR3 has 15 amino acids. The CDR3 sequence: CASSPSYGFGNTIYF. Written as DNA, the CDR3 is TGTGCCAGCAGCCCGTCCTATGGGTTCGGAAACACCATATATTTT.

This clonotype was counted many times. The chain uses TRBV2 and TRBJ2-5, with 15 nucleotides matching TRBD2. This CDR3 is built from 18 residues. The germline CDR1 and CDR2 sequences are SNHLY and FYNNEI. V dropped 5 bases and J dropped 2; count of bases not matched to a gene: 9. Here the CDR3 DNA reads TGTGCCAGCAGTCGTTGGACTAGCGGGAGGGCGCGGCAAGAGACCCAGTACTTC. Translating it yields CASSRWTSGRARQETQYF.

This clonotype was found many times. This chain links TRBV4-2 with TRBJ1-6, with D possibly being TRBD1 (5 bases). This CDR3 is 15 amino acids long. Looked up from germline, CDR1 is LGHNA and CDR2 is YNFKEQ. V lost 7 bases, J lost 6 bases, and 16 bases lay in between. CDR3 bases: TGTGCCAGCACCCCAGGGAGAGGGGTTAATTCACCCCTCCACTTT. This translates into CASTPGRGVNSPLHF.

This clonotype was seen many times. CDR3 protein: CASSDSGGTGELFF. CDR3 DNA: TGTGCCAGCAGTGACTCGGGAGGAACCGGGGAGCTGTTTTTT. This chain connects TRBV6-1 to TRBJ2-2; 7 nucleotides align to TRBD2. J gave up 5 bases and V 3 bases, and 3 bases lay outside the gene matches. CDR1 is MNHNS and CDR2 is SASEGT in the germline V gene. CDR3 length equals 14 residues.

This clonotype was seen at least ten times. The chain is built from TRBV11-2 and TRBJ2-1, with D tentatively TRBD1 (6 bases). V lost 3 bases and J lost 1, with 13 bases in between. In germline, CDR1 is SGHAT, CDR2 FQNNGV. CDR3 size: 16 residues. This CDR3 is CASSLRGGTSYNEQFF. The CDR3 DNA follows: TGTGCCAGCAGCTTGAGGGGTGGGACATCCTACAATGAGCAGTTCTTC.